This T cell receptor beta chain was identified in a study of T cell responses to AZD1222 COVID-19 vaccine. Study in general: Second doses that came at about 4 or about 12 weeks were put together.

Study-level findings and limits: The donor cohort was predominantly white British with a female majority, and clonal diversity may have been underestimated. Repertoires were sampled only after the peak T cell response.

In germline, CDR1 is LGHDT, CDR2 YNNKEL (reference sequence). Trimming removed 0 bases from V and 5 bases from J, with 4 bases in between. There are 12 residues in the CDR3. With respect to this clone: Its specificity is unknown. This sample also contains other DNA sequences that code for the same CDR3.

The method was immunoSEQ multiplex PCR; TCRdb's version includes in-frame clones alone and lacks a portion of them. The table shows 100,000 to 150,000 clones, with over 70% occurring only once. The rearrangement joins TRBV3-1 (or the pseudogene TRBV3-2) to TRBJ2-5; D is unclear. This sequence originates from an adult in good health. Sequences were derived from peripheral blood, sampled on day 0 of AZD1222 vaccination. In DNA, the CDR3 is TGTGCCAGCAGCCAAGATCGCGAGACCCAGTACTTC. Its protein product is CASSQDRETQYF.